Detailed here is one TCR gamma chain. Its antigen remains unknown. A much larger clone sits a single nucleotide away, making a read error possible. Using 150 to 200 ng of biopsy DNA, TRG was amplified with LymphoTrack primers. TCRdb reanalysed the multiplex PCR reads via CATT. The sample holds about 1,800 gamma-chain clones; around half are singletons and the top ten take 7.3%. Each case's genomic DNA was extracted from ten approximately 4.9-µm formalin-fixed paraffin-embedded scrolls. The CDR3 length is 15 residues. Germline CDR1 reads VENAVY; CDR2 reads YDSYNSRV. The source of the sample is a study of intestinal T cells in coeliac disease. Study results and limitations: Degraded FFPE DNA template probably caused partial TCR sequence loss per sample. Splitting by age did not yield significant classification despite group age differences.

The source of this sequence is a human donor with celiac disease. The J gene is TRGJP2, the V gene TRGV8. Sequencing used a duodenal biopsy. The CDR3 here is CATRDLPGSDWIKTF. For the CDR3, the DNA is TGTGCCACCCGGGATCTTCCGGGAAGTGATTGGATCAAGACGTTT.